This T cell receptor beta chain appears in the sequencing data of a study of blood T cell repertoires in COVID-19. Study-level background: Acute and convalescent COVID-19 samples came from the United States, Italy and Spain. Sources were T cells, B-cell-depleted T cells, or PBMCs; the material itself was cDNA or gDNA.

Germline V CDR1 and CDR2: LNHNV, YYDKDF (reference sequence). Between the trimmed V and J ends, which lost 9 bases and 4 bases, there was a span of 16 bases. The CDR3 length is 14 residues. Study processing details: Researchers report that nucleated cell counts were estimated from reference gene primer amplification. This table comes from immunoSEQ multiplex PCR, and its TCRdb copy is limited to in-frame clones, with some not included. From that table come the V and J calls and clone size; the DNA was used to work out D and trimming. Of 200,000 to 250,000 clones listed, around four fifths are singletons.

The receptor comes from a woman older than 75 with active or convalescent COVID-19. Specimen: peripheral blood. The V and J genes are TRBV15 and TRBJ2-1; the D gene is possibly TRBD1 (6 bases). CDR3 region: CATDRDTRYNEQFF. CDR3 nucleotide sequence: TGTGCCACTGATCGGGACACCCGGTACAATGAGCAGTTCTTC.